The sequence of this T cell receptor beta chain was determined in a study of cytomegalovirus exposure and HLA in healthy donors. The CDR3 totals 18 residues. Germline CDR1 LGHNA, CDR2 YNFKEQ. V was clipped by 1 base and J by 1 base; unmatched bases: 7. Profiled with immunoSEQ multiplex PCR; TCRdb holds only in-frame clones, not every one. Altogether approximately 210,000 clones are present, about 91% being singletons, with the ten largest covering roughly 2.8%. The receptor was derived from a woman aged 18-29 years in good health and CMV-seronegative. The source material was PBMCs. The chain is built from TRBV4-2 and TRBJ2-5; TRBD2 aligns across 12 bases. This CDR3 is CASSQGVGLAGTQETQYF. The CDR3 DNA reads as TGTGCCAGCAGCCAAGGGGTTGGACTAGCGGGGACCCAAGAGACCCAGTACTTC.